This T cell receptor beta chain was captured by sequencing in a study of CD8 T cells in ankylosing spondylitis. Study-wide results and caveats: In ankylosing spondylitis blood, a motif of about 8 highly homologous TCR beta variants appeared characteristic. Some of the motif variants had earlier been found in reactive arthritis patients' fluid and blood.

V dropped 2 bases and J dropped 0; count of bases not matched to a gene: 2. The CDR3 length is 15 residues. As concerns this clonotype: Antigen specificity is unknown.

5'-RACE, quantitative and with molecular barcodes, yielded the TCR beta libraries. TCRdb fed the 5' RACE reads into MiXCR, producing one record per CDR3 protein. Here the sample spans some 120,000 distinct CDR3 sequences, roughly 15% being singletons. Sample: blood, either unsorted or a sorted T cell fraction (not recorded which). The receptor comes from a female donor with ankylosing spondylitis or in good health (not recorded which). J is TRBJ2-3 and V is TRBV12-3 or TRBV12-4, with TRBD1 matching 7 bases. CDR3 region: CASSLRGPSTDTQYF. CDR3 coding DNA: TGTGCCAGCAGTTTAAGGGGGCCTAGCACAGATACGCAGTATTTT.